The clone carrying this TCR beta chain was picked up a small number of times. The data are from a study of blood T cell repertoires in COVID-19. At the level of the study: Sample material is recorded as cDNA or gDNA derived from T cells, B-cell-depleted T cells, or PBMCs.

Looked up from germline, CDR1 is ENHRY and CDR2 is SYGVKD. J lost 9 bases, V lost 8 bases, and 13 bases had no gene match. CDR3 length equals 14 residues. Repertoires were generated with immunoSEQ multiplex PCR, while TCRdb's copy carries only in-frame clones and drops some. The data show about 200,000 clones, just under 90% seen once. The source material was PBMCs or T cells enriched from blood (not recorded which). This clonotype was sampled from a man younger than 45 who had recovered from COVID-19. The chain has TRBV10-3 and TRBJ1-2, with 9 bases aligning to TRBD1. CDR3: CAIGGTSGTGSYTF. The CDR3 bases are TGTGCCATCGGGGGAACTTCCGGGACAGGGAGCTACACCTTC.